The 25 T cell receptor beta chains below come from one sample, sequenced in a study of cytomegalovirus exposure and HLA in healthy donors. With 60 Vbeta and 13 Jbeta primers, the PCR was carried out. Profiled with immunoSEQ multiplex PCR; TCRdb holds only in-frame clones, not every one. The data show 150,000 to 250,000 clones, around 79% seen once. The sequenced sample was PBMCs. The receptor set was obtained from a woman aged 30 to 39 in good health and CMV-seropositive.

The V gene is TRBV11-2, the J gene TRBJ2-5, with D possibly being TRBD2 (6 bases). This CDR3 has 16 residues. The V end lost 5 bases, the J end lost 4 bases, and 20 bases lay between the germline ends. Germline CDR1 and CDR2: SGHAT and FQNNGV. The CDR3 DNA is TGTGCCAGCAGCCTCCTCCCAGGAGCGGGCTCAGAGACCCAGTACTTC. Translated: CASSLLPGAGSETQYF.

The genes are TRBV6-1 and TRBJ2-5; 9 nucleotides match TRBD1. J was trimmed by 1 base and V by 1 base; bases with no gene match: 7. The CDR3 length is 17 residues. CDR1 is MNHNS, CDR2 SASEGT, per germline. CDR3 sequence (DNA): TGTGCCAGCAGTGAAGGGATGGGACAGGGCCCCCAAGAGACCCAGTACTTC. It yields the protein CASSEGMGQGPQETQYF.

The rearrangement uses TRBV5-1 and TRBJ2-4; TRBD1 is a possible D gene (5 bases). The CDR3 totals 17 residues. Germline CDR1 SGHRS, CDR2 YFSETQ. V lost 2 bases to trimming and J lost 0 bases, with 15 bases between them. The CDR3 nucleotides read TGCGCCAGCAGCTTAATATCAGGGTTTGTAGCCAAAAACATTCAGTACTTC. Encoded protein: CASSLISGFVAKNIQYF.

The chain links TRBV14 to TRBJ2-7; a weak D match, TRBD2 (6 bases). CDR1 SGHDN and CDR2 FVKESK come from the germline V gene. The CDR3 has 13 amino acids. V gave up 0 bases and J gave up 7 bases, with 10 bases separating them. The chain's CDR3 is CASSQDGTPEQYF. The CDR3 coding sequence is TGTGCCAGCAGCCAAGACGGGACTCCGGAGCAGTACTTC.

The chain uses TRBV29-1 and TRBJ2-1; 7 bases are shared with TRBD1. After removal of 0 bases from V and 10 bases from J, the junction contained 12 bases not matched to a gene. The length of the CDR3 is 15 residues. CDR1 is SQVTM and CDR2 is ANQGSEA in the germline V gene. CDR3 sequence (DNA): TGCAGCGTTGAAGATCGTGACAGGGTAAATCGGGAGCAGTTCTTC. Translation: CSVEDRDRVNREQFF.

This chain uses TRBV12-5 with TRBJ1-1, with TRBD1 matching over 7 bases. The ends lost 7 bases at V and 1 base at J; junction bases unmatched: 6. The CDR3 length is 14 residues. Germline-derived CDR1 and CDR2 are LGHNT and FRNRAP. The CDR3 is CASVATGRNTEAFF. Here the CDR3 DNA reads TGTGCTAGTGTCGCGACAGGGCGGAACACTGAAGCTTTCTTT.

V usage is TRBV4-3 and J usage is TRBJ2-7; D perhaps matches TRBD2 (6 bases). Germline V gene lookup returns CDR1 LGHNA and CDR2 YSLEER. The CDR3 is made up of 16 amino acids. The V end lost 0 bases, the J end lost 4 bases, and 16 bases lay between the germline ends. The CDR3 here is CASSQDQAGRWYEQYF. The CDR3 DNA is TGCGCCAGCAGCCAAGATCAGGCGGGACGTTGGTACGAGCAGTACTTC.

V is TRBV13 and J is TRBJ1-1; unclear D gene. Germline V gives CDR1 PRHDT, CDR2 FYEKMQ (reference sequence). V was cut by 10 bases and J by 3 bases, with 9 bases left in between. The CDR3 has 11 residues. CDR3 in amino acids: CATRWDTEAFF. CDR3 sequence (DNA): TGTGCCACGCGGTGGGACACTGAAGCTTTCTTT.

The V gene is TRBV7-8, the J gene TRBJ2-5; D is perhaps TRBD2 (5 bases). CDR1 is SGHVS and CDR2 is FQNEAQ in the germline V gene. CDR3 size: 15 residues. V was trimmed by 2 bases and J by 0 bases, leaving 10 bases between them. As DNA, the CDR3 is TGTGCCAGCAGCTTAATCGGCGGGTACCAAGAGACCCAGTACTTC. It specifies CASSLIGGYQETQYF.

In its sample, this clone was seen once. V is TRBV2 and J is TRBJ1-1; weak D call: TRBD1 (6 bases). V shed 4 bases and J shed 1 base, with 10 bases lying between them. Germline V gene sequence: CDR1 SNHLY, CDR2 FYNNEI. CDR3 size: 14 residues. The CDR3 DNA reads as TGTGCCAGCAGTGGACAGGTCCGGAACACTGAAGCTTTCTTT. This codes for CASSGQVRNTEAFF.

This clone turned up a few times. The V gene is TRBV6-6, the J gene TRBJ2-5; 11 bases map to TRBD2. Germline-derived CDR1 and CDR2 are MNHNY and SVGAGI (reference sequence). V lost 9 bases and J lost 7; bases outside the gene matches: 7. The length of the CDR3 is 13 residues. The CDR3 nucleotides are TGTGCCAGTAGCGGGGGGGCCGTCGGGACCCAGTACTTC. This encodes CASSGGAVGTQYF.

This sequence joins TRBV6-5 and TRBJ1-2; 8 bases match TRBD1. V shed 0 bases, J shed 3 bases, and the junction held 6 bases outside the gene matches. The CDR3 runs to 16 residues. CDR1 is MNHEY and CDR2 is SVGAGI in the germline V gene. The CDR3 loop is CASSYSPGGEYYGYTF. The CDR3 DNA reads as TGTGCCAGCAGTTACTCTCCAGGGGGCGAATACTATGGCTACACCTTC.

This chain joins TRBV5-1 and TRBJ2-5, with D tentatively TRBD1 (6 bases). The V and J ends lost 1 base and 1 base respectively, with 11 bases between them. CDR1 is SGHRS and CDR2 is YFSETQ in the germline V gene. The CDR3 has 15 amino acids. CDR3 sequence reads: CASSLSGHLQETQYF. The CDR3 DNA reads TGCGCCAGCAGCTTGTCGGGACACCTCCAAGAGACCCAGTACTTC.

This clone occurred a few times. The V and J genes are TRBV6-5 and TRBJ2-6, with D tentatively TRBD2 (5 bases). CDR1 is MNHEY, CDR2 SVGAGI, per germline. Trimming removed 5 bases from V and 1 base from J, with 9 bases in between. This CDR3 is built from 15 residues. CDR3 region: CASSHRRSGANVLTF. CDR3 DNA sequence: TGTGCCAGCAGTCATCGGAGGTCTGGGGCCAACGTCCTGACTTTC.

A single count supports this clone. For the CDR3, the DNA is TGTGCCAGCAGCTTAGGTAATTTCCAGGGTAACGAGCAGTACTTC. Encoded protein: CASSLGNFQGNEQYF. The gene calls are TRBV7-8 and TRBJ2-7; a possible D gene is TRBD1 (5 bases). The V end lost 1 base, the J end lost 5 bases, and 15 bases lay between the germline ends. The germline CDR1 and CDR2 sequences are SGHVS and FQNEAQ. CDR3 length: 15 amino acids.

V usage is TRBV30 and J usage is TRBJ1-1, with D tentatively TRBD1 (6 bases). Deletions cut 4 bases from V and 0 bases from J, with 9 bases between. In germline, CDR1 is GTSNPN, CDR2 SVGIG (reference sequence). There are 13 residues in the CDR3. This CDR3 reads CAWKGQLNTEAFF. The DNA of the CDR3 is TGTGCCTGGAAAGGACAGCTGAACACTGAAGCTTTCTTT.

Here the CDR3 reads CASAGEQYF. CDR3 sequence (DNA): TGTGCCAGCGCGGGTGAGCAGTACTTC. The rearrangement links TRBV6-9 to TRBJ2-7; D is possibly TRBD2 (5 bases). The V and J ends lost 8 bases and 7 bases respectively, with 6 bases between them. Germline lookup yields CDR1 MNHGY and CDR2 SVAAGI. The CDR3 covers 9 residues.

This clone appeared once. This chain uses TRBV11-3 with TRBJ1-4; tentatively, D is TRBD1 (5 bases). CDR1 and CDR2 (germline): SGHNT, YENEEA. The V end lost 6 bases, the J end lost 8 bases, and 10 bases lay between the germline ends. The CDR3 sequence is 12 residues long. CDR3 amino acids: CASRGGEEKLFF. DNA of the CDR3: TGTGCCAGCAGGGGAGGGGAGGAAAAACTGTTTTTT.

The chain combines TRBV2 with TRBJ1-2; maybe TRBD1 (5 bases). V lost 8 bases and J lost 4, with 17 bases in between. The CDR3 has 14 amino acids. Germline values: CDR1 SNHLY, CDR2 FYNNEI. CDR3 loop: CASWRGQLPYGYTF. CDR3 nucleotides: TGTGCCAGCTGGAGGGGCCAACTTCCCTATGGCTACACCTTC.

In DNA form, the CDR3 reads TGTGCCAGCAGCTTAGGAGCAGGGGGGTATGGCTACACCTTC. Translation gives CASSLGAGGYGYTF. The chain couples TRBV7-8 to TRBJ1-2; TRBD1 matches 7 bases. There are 14 residues in the CDR3. V was clipped by 1 base and J by 5 bases; unmatched bases: 4. CDR1 is SGHVS, CDR2 FQNEAQ, per germline.

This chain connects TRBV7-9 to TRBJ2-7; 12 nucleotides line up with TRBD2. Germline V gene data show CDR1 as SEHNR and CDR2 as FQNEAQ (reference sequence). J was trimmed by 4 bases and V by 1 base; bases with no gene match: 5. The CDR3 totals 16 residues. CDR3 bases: TGTGCCAGCAGCTTAGTACTAGCGGGAGGCCCTTACGAGCAGTACTTC. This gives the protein CASSLVLAGGPYEQYF.

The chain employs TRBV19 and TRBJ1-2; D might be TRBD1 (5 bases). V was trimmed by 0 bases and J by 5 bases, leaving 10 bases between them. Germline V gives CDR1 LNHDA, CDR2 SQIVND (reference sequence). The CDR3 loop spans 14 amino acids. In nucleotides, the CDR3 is TGTGCCAGTAGTATAGATCTTCAGGGTTATGGCTACACCTTC. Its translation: CASSIDLQGYGYTF.

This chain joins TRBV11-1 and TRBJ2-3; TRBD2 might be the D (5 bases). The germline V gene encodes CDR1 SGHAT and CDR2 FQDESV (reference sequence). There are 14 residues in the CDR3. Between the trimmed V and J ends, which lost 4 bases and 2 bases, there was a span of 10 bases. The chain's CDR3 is CASSSSGSTDTQYF. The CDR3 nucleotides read TGTGCCAGCAGCTCGAGCGGTTCCACAGATACGCAGTATTTT.

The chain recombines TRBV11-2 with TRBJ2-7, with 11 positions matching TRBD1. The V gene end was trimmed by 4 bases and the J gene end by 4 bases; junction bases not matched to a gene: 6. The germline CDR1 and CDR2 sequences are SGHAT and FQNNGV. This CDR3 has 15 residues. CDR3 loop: CASSSRGQGVYEQYF. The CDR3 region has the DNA TGTGCCAGCAGCTCAAGGGGACAGGGGGTATACGAGCAGTACTTC.

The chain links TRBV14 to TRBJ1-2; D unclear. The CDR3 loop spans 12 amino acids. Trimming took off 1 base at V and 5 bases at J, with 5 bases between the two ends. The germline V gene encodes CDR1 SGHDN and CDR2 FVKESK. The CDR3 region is CASSQATYGYTF. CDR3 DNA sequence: TGTGCCAGCAGCCAAGCGACATATGGCTACACCTTC. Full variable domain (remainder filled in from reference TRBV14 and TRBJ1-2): EAGVTQFPSHSVIEKGQTVTLRCDPISGHDNLYWYRRVMGKEIKFLLHFVKESKQDESGMPNNRFLAERTGGTYSTLKVQPAELEDSGVYFCASSQATYGYTFGSGTRLTVV.